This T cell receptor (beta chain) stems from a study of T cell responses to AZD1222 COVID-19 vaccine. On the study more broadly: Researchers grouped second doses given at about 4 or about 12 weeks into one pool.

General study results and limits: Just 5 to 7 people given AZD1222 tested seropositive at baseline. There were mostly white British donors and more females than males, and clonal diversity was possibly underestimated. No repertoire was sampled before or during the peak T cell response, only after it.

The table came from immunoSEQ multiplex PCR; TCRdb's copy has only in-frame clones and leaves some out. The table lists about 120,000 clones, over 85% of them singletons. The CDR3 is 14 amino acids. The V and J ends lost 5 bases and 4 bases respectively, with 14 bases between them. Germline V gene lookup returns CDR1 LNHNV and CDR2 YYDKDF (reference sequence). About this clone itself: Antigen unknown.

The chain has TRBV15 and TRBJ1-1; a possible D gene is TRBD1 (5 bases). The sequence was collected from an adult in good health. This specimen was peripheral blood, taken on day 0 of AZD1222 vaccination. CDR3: CATSLWGTGTEAFF. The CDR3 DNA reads TGTGCCACCAGCCTCTGGGGGACCGGCACTGAAGCTTTCTTT. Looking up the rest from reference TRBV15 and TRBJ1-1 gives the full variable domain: DAMVIQNPRYQVTQFGKPVTLSCSQTLNHNVMYWYQQKSSQAPKLLFHYYDKDFNNEADTPDNFQSRRPNTSFCFLDIRSPGLGDTAMYLCATSLWGTGTEAFFGQGTRLTVV.